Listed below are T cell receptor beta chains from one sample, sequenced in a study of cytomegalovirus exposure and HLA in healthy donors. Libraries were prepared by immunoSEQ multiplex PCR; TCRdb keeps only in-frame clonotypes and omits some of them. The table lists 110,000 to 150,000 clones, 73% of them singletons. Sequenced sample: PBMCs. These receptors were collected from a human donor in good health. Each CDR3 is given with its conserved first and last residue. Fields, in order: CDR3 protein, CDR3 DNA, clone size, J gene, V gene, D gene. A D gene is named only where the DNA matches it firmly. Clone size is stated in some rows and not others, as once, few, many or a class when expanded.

cdr3_aa: CASSKTSGSYEQYF
cdr3_nt: TGCGCCAGCAGCAAGACTAGCGGCTCCTACGAGCAGTACTTC
clone_size: few
j_call: TRBJ2-7
v_call: TRBV5-1
d_call: TRBD2

cdr3_aa: CASSLSSAIGQGYNEQFF
cdr3_nt: TGTGCCAGCAGTTTATCAAGCGCGATCGGACAGGGATACAATGAGCAGTTCTTC
clone_size: -
j_call: TRBJ2-1
v_call: TRBV27
d_call: TRBD1

cdr3_aa: CASSILANEQFF
cdr3_nt: TGTGCCAGCAGTATACTAGCGAATGAGCAGTTCTTC
clone_size: -
j_call: TRBJ2-1
v_call: TRBV6-6
d_call: TRBD2

cdr3_aa: CASSQDRVRLAGDNEQFF
cdr3_nt: TGTGCCAGCAGCCAAGATAGGGTAAGACTAGCGGGGGACAATGAGCAGTTCTTC
clone_size: -
j_call: TRBJ2-1
v_call: TRBV14
d_call: TRBD2

cdr3_aa: CAIRKIASGNTIYF
cdr3_nt: TGTGCCATCAGAAAAATCGCGTCTGGAAACACCATATATTTT
clone_size: -
j_call: TRBJ1-3
v_call: TRBV10-3
d_call: -

cdr3_aa: CASSVGTSGVLEQFF
cdr3_nt: TGTGCCAGCAGCGTCGGGACTAGCGGCGTATTGGAGCAGTTCTTC
clone_size: -
j_call: TRBJ2-1
v_call: TRBV9
d_call: TRBD2

cdr3_aa: CATQEGSDTGELFF
cdr3_nt: TGTGCCACCCAGGAGGGGTCGGACACCGGGGAGCTGTTTTTT
clone_size: -
j_call: TRBJ2-2
v_call: TRBV7-9
d_call: -

cdr3_aa: CASILGRNELFF
cdr3_nt: TGTGCCAGCATACTCGGTCGAAATGAGCTGTTCTTC
clone_size: -
j_call: TRBJ2-1
v_call: TRBV2
d_call: -

cdr3_aa: CASSQDPTGNYGYTF
cdr3_nt: TGCGCCAGCAGCCAAGACCCGACGGGTAACTATGGCTACACCTTC
clone_size: -
j_call: TRBJ1-2
v_call: TRBV4-1
d_call: -

cdr3_aa: CASSEALYEKLFF
cdr3_nt: TGTGCCAGCAGTGAAGCCCTCTATGAAAAACTGTTTTTT
clone_size: once
j_call: TRBJ1-4
v_call: TRBV6-1
d_call: -

cdr3_aa: CASNPGGSGANVLTF
cdr3_nt: TGTGCCAGTAACCCCGGGGGCTCTGGGGCCAACGTCCTGACTTTC
clone_size: -
j_call: TRBJ2-6
v_call: TRBV19
d_call: -

cdr3_aa: CATSRFRTGGEETQYF
cdr3_nt: TGTGCCACCAGCAGATTTAGGACAGGGGGGGAAGAGACCCAGTACTTC
clone_size: -
j_call: TRBJ2-5
v_call: TRBV15
d_call: TRBD1

cdr3_aa: CASSGQGVGANVLTF
cdr3_nt: TGTGCCAGTAGTGGGCAGGGGGTTGGGGCCAACGTCCTGACTTTC
clone_size: -
j_call: TRBJ2-6
v_call: TRBV19
d_call: TRBD1

cdr3_aa: CASGLEGPDTGELFF
cdr3_nt: TGTGCTAGTGGTTTGGAGGGGCCGGACACCGGGGAGCTGTTTTTT
clone_size: -
j_call: TRBJ2-2
v_call: TRBV12-5
d_call: -

cdr3_aa: CASSLYRSSYEQYF
cdr3_nt: TGTGCCAGCAGTTTATACAGGAGCTCCTACGAGCAGTACTTC
clone_size: -
j_call: TRBJ2-7
v_call: TRBV27
d_call: -

cdr3_aa: CASSYSRGSTEAFF
cdr3_nt: TGTGCCAGCAGTTACAGCAGGGGGAGCACTGAAGCTTTCTTT
clone_size: -
j_call: TRBJ1-1
v_call: TRBV6-5
d_call: TRBD1

cdr3_aa: CASSFQGGTEAFF
cdr3_nt: TGTGCCAGCAGCTTTCAGGGAGGCACTGAAGCTTTCTTT
clone_size: few
j_call: TRBJ1-1
v_call: TRBV7-3
d_call: -

cdr3_aa: CAISGTGYNSPLHF
cdr3_nt: TGTGCCATCAGTGGGACAGGGTATAATTCACCCCTCCACTTT
clone_size: few
j_call: TRBJ1-6
v_call: TRBV10-3
d_call: TRBD1

cdr3_aa: CASSEQGNTEAFF
cdr3_nt: TGTGCCAGCAGTGAACAGGGAAACACTGAAGCTTTCTTT
clone_size: few
j_call: TRBJ1-1
v_call: TRBV2
d_call: -

cdr3_aa: CASSQRGLAGGNTQYF
cdr3_nt: TGTGCCAGCAGCCAACGCGGCCTAGCGGGGGGCAATACGCAGTATTTT
clone_size: -
j_call: TRBJ2-3
v_call: TRBV11-2
d_call: TRBD2

cdr3_aa: CASSAGYEQYF
cdr3_nt: TGTGCCAGCAGCGCGGGCTACGAGCAGTACTTC
clone_size: -
j_call: TRBJ2-7
v_call: TRBV9
d_call: -

cdr3_aa: CASRYWTGGVQETQYF
cdr3_nt: TGTGCCAGCAGATATTGGACAGGGGGAGTTCAAGAGACCCAGTACTTC
clone_size: -
j_call: TRBJ2-5
v_call: TRBV6-6
d_call: TRBD1

cdr3_aa: CASVPGQGISGYTF
cdr3_nt: TGTGCCAGCGTCCCCGGACAGGGGATCAGTGGCTACACCTTC
clone_size: -
j_call: TRBJ1-2
v_call: TRBV7-8
d_call: TRBD1

cdr3_aa: CATSRKDRVGEKLFF
cdr3_nt: TGTGCCACCAGCAGAAAAGACAGGGTGGGGGAAAAACTGTTTTTT
clone_size: -
j_call: TRBJ1-4
v_call: TRBV15
d_call: TRBD1

cdr3_aa: CASSPGTGAYEQYF
cdr3_nt: TGCGCCAGCAGCCCGGGGACGGGGGCCTACGAGCAGTACTTC
clone_size: -
j_call: TRBJ2-7
v_call: TRBV4-1
d_call: -

cdr3_aa: CASSLGSGYTF
cdr3_nt: TGTGCCAGCAGCTTAGGTAGTGGCTACACCTTC
clone_size: -
j_call: TRBJ1-2
v_call: TRBV7-9
d_call: -

cdr3_aa: CASSLAFGLAGDYEQYF
cdr3_nt: TGTGCCAGCAGCTTGGCCTTTGGACTAGCGGGCGACTACGAGCAGTACTTC
clone_size: once
j_call: TRBJ2-7
v_call: TRBV5-4
d_call: TRBD2

cdr3_aa: CASSPGGGPIYGYTF
cdr3_nt: TGTGCCAGCAGTCCTGGGGGGGGGCCGATCTATGGCTACACCTTC
clone_size: -
j_call: TRBJ1-2
v_call: TRBV11-2
d_call: -

cdr3_aa: CASSYGPEETQYF
cdr3_nt: TGTGCCAGCAGTTATGGGCCCGAGGAGACCCAGTACTTC
clone_size: -
j_call: TRBJ2-5
v_call: TRBV6-5
d_call: -

cdr3_aa: CASSELANEQFF
cdr3_nt: TGCGCCAGCAGTGAACTAGCGAATGAGCAGTTCTTC
clone_size: -
j_call: TRBJ2-1
v_call: TRBV10-1
d_call: TRBD2

cdr3_aa: CSVGSTSQFF
cdr3_nt: TGCAGCGTTGGTAGCACGTCGCAGTTCTTC
clone_size: few
j_call: TRBJ2-1
v_call: TRBV29-1
d_call: -

cdr3_aa: CASSSRQGRYYEQYF
cdr3_nt: TGTGCCAGCAGCTCCCGACAGGGGCGATACTACGAGCAGTACTTC
clone_size: once
j_call: TRBJ2-7
v_call: TRBV7-8
d_call: TRBD1

cdr3_aa: CASSSGGHYEQYF
cdr3_nt: TGCGCCAGCTCCAGCGGGGGGCACTACGAGCAGTACTTC
clone_size: -
j_call: TRBJ2-7
v_call: TRBV5-1
d_call: TRBD2

cdr3_aa: CASSYVTGLMNTEAFF
cdr3_nt: TGCGCCAGCAGCTATGTGACAGGCCTTATGAACACTGAAGCTTTCTTT
clone_size: -
j_call: TRBJ1-1
v_call: TRBV5-1
d_call: -

cdr3_aa: CASSLDRNYGYTF
cdr3_nt: TGTGCCAGCAGTTTGGACAGGAACTATGGCTACACCTTC
clone_size: -
j_call: TRBJ1-2
v_call: TRBV27
d_call: TRBD1

cdr3_aa: CASSLAGLADYNEQFF
cdr3_nt: TGTGCCAGCAGCTTAGCGGGACTAGCGGACTACAATGAGCAGTTCTTC
clone_size: -
j_call: TRBJ2-1
v_call: TRBV11-2
d_call: TRBD2

cdr3_aa: CATSNGLAGGYEQFF
cdr3_nt: TGTGCCACCAGCAACGGACTAGCGGGGGGGTATGAGCAGTTCTTC
clone_size: -
j_call: TRBJ2-1
v_call: TRBV15
d_call: TRBD2

cdr3_aa: CASSPPLDRGSGYTF
cdr3_nt: TGTGCCAGCTCACCACCGCTCGACAGGGGGAGCGGCTACACCTTC
clone_size: -
j_call: TRBJ1-2
v_call: TRBV18
d_call: TRBD1

cdr3_aa: CARKGDSSYEQYF
cdr3_nt: TGTGCCAGAAAGGGAGATAGTTCCTACGAGCAGTACTTC
clone_size: few
j_call: TRBJ2-7
v_call: TRBV2
d_call: -

cdr3_aa: CAISDSKGQGYEQYF
cdr3_nt: TGTGCCATCAGTGATTCTAAGGGACAGGGGTACGAGCAGTACTTC
clone_size: -
j_call: TRBJ2-7
v_call: TRBV10-3
d_call: TRBD1

cdr3_aa: CASSERDSYEKLFF
cdr3_nt: TGTGCCAGCAGTGAACGGGACAGTTATGAAAAACTGTTTTTT
clone_size: -
j_call: TRBJ1-4
v_call: TRBV25-1
d_call: TRBD1

cdr3_aa: CASSLGGGIYNEQFF
cdr3_nt: TGCGCCAGCAGCTTGGGCGGGGGAATCTACAATGAGCAGTTCTTC
clone_size: -
j_call: TRBJ2-1
v_call: TRBV5-1
d_call: TRBD2

cdr3_aa: CATSLRGNQPQHF
cdr3_nt: TGTGCCACCAGTTTAAGGGGAAATCAGCCCCAGCATTTT
clone_size: -
j_call: TRBJ1-5
v_call: TRBV15
d_call: -